A selection of T cell receptor beta chains follows, all from one sample in a study of blood T cell repertoires in COVID-19. The assay was immunoSEQ multiplex PCR, and TCRdb's table has in-frame clones only and misses some. The top ten hold roughly 5% of the sample, which has 200,000 to 250,000 clones, less than 90% seen once. Sequenced sample: peripheral blood. These receptor sequences come from a woman aged 55-69 years who had recovered from COVID-19. The CDR3 runs from the conserved cysteine through the conserved F or W. The D gene is left open where the match is weak. Part of the rows lack a size; the others show once, few, many or a class for expanded clones.

>TRBV4-2|NA|TRBJ2-3|TRBD2
CASSREGVDTQYF
TGTGCCAGCAGCCGGGAGGGCGTAGATACGCAGTATTTT
>TRBV12-5|NA|TRBJ2-7|TRBD1
CASALPTGNEQYF
TGTGCTAGTGCCCTCCCGACAGGGAACGAGCAGTACTTC
>TRBV28|NA|TRBJ2-6|TRBD1
CATSGGFSGANVLTF
TGTGCCACCTCAGGGGGTTTCTCTGGGGCCAACGTCCTGACTTTC
>TRBV19|NA|TRBJ1-2|NA
CASSIADSERYGYTF
TGTGCCAGTAGCATAGCCGACAGCGAACGCTATGGCTACACCTTC
>TRBV3-1/TRBV3-2|NA|TRBJ2-5|TRBD2
CASSQEGRGDETQYF
TGTGCCAGCAGCCAAGAAGGGCGGGGGGACGAGACCCAGTACTTC
>TRBV5-1|NA|TRBJ2-1|TRBD2
CASSFSGDGEQFF
TGCGCCAGCAGCTTTAGCGGGGATGGTGAGCAGTTCTTC
>TRBV12-5|NA|TRBJ2-7|NA
CASGLQMGQVRNEQYF
TGTGCTAGTGGTCTTCAGATGGGGCAGGTTCGCAACGAGCAGTACTTC
>TRBV9|NA|TRBJ2-6|TRBD1
CASSFVSGTGGAGANVLTF
TGTGCCAGCAGCTTTGTCAGCGGGACAGGGGGTGCTGGGGCCAACGTCCTGACTTTC
>TRBV7-9|NA|TRBJ1-2|NA
CASNPLQGAYGYTF
TGTGCCAGCAATCCGCTCCAGGGCGCTTATGGCTACACCTTC
>TRBV24-1|NA|TRBJ2-5|NA
CATSGNSQETQYF
TGTGCCACCAGTGGAAATAGCCAAGAGACCCAGTACTTC
>TRBV5-8|NA|TRBJ1-5|TRBD1
CASSLEQGHQPQHF
TGTGCCAGCAGCTTGGAACAGGGGCATCAGCCCCAGCATTTT
>TRBV12-3/TRBV12-4|NA|TRBJ1-2|NA
CASSLVQGYGYTF
TGTGCCAGCAGTCTCGTCCAGGGCTATGGCTACACCTTC
>TRBV6-5|NA|TRBJ2-7|NA
CASSLSYPYEQYF
TGTGCCAGCAGTTTATCCTATCCCTACGAGCAGTACTTC
>TRBV21-1|NA|TRBJ1-5|NA
CASSKVRTGIHQPQHF
TGTGCCAGCAGCAAAGTTCGGACAGGGATTCATCAGCCCCAGCATTTT
>TRBV5-4|NA|TRBJ1-2|NA
CASSPGGARGYTF
TGTGCCAGCAGCCCGGGCGGGGCGCGTGGCTACACCTTC
>TRBV3-1/TRBV3-2|NA|TRBJ1-1|NA
CASSQGSVMNTEAFF
TGTGCCAGCAGCCAAGGTTCAGTCATGAACACTGAAGCTTTCTTT
>TRBV7-9|few|TRBJ1-1|NA
CASSLQVLNTEAFF
TGTGCCAGCAGCTTACAGGTCTTGAACACTGAAGCTTTCTTT
>TRBV6-5|NA|TRBJ2-7|TRBD1
CASERGRYEQYF
TGTGCCAGCGAGAGGGGGCGGTACGAGCAGTACTTC
>TRBV5-1|NA|TRBJ2-3|TRBD2
CASSVASGGTDTQYF
TGCGCCAGCAGCGTCGCTAGCGGGGGAACAGATACGCAGTATTTT
>TRBV11-2|NA|TRBJ2-7|NA
CASRRPLGPGPYEQYF
TGTGCCAGCAGGCGCCCCTTGGGGCCCGGACCATACGAGCAGTACTTC
>TRBV5-6|NA|TRBJ2-7|TRBD1
CASSPKVAGGPYEQYF
TGTGCCAGCAGCCCCAAGGTCGCAGGGGGTCCCTACGAGCAGTACTTC
>TRBV9|once|TRBJ2-1|NA
CASSVLGDEQFF
TGTGCCAGCAGCGTATTAGGAGATGAGCAGTTCTTC
>TRBV12-5|once|TRBJ2-3|NA
CASGLAVDTQYF
TGTGCTAGTGGTCTCGCAGTGGATACGCAGTATTTT
>TRBV19|NA|TRBJ2-2|NA
CASSDPPGNTGELFF
TGTGCCAGTAGTGATCCTCCGGGGAACACCGGGGAGCTGTTTTTT
>TRBV5-6|NA|TRBJ1-5|NA
CASSLGGLGNQPQHF
TGTGCCAGCAGCTTGGGGGGGCTGGGGAATCAGCCCCAGCATTTT
>TRBV18|NA|TRBJ1-1|NA
CASSPPAKNTEAFF
TGTGCCAGCTCACCACCGGCCAAGAACACTGAAGCTTTCTTT
>TRBV21-1|once|TRBJ1-2|NA
CASSKGRGLNLGGYTF
TGTGCCAGCAGCAAAGGGAGGGGGCTAAACTTGGGTGGCTACACCTTC
>TRBV4-1|NA|TRBJ2-5|TRBD2
CASSPGLAGGQETQYF
TGCGCCAGCAGCCCTGGACTAGCGGGGGGACAAGAGACCCAGTACTTC
>TRBV3-1/TRBV3-2|NA|TRBJ1-2|TRBD1
CASSLMEGQGAVYYGYTF
TGTGCCAGCAGCCTCATGGAGGGACAGGGGGCGGTTTACTATGGCTACACCTTC
>TRBV6-6|NA|TRBJ1-6|NA
CASREDSAYNSPLHF
TGTGCCAGCAGGGAAGACAGTGCCTATAATTCACCCCTCCACTTT
>TRBV5-1|NA|TRBJ2-1|TRBD2
CASTEAGGLSYNEQFF
TGCGCCAGCACGGAAGCGGGGGGCCTCTCCTACAATGAGCAGTTCTTC
>TRBV12-5|NA|TRBJ2-5|NA
CASGLNSQETQYF
TGTGCTAGTGGTTTGAACTCACAAGAGACCCAGTACTTC
>TRBV6-2/TRBV6-3|NA|TRBJ2-2|TRBD1
CASSLQQGATGELFF
TGTGCCAGCAGTTTACAACAGGGGGCCACCGGGGAGCTGTTTTTT
>TRBV13|NA|TRBJ2-7|TRBD1
CASSAVGGEPQQYF
TGTGCCAGCAGCGCGGTAGGGGGCGAGCCCCAGCAGTACTTC
>TRBV4-2|few|TRBJ1-5|TRBD1
CASSQEDPGGGQPQHF
TGTGCCAGCAGCCAAGAAGATCCAGGGGGCGGTCAGCCCCAGCATTTT
>TRBV3-1/TRBV3-2|NA|TRBJ1-6|TRBD1
CASSQGTGDYNSPLHF
TGTGCCAGCAGCCAAGGGACAGGAGACTATAATTCACCCCTCCACTTT
>TRBV4-1|NA|TRBJ1-1|TRBD1
CASSPSGGSKEAFF
TGCGCCAGCAGCCCGTCAGGGGGGTCTAAGGAAGCTTTCTTT